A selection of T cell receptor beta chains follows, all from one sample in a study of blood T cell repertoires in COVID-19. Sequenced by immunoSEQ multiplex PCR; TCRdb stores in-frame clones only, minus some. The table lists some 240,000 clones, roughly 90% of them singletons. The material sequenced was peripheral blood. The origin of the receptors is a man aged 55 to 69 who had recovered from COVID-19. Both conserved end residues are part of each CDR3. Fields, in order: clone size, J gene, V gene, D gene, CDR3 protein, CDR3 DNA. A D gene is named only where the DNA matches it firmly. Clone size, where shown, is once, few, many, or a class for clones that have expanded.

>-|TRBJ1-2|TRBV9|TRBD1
CASSPSTGGYGYTF
TGTGCCAGCAGCCCCTCGACAGGGGGCTATGGCTACACCTTC
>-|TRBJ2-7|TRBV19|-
CASSIAQGPYEQYF
TGTGCCAGTAGTATAGCGCAGGGCCCCTACGAGCAGTACTTC
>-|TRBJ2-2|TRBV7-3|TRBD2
CASSSPVGGVATGELFF
TGTGCCAGCAGCTCACCGGTCGGGGGGGTTGCCACCGGGGAGCTGTTTTTT
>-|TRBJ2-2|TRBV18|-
CASSPLIRGTGELFF
TGTGCCAGCTCACCATTGATCCGGGGCACCGGGGAGCTGTTTTTT
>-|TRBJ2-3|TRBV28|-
CASSLLGPSTDTQYF
TGTGCCAGCAGTTTACTAGGTCCGAGCACAGATACGCAGTATTTT
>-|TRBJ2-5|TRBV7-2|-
CASSWGTGQETQYF
TGTGCCAGCAGCTGGGGCACAGGGCAAGAGACCCAGTACTTC
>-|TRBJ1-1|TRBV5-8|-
CARRRGGQTEAFF
TGTGCCAGGCGGAGGGGTGGTCAGACTGAAGCTTTCTTT
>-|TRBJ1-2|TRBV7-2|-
CASSLVVEGTRGYTF
TGTGCCAGCAGCTTAGTGGTTGAGGGGACTCGGGGCTACACCTTC
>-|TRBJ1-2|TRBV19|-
CASSIGQGHGYTF
TGTGCCAGTAGTATAGGGCAGGGGCACGGCTACACCTTC
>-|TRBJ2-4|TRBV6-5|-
CASSSIGAAKNIQYF
TGTGCCAGCAGTTCTATAGGGGCGGCCAAAAACATTCAGTACTTC
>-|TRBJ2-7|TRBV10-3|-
CAISESGSGVASYEQYF
TGTGCCATCAGTGAGTCAGGTAGCGGAGTAGCCTCCTACGAGCAGTACTTC
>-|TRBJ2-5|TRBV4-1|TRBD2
CASSQLLAGVQETQYF
TGCGCCAGCAGCCAGCTCCTAGCGGGGGTCCAAGAGACCCAGTACTTC
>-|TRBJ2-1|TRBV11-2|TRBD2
CASSLKRRELNEQFF
TGTGCCAGCAGCTTAAAACGGCGGGAGTTAAATGAGCAGTTCTTC
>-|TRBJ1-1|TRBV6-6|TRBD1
CASSRQGLNTEAFF
TGTGCCAGCAGTCGACAGGGATTGAACACTGAAGCTTTCTTT
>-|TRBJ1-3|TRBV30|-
CAWSVGGGSGNTIYF
TGTGCCTGGAGTGTGGGAGGGGGCTCTGGAAACACCATATATTTT
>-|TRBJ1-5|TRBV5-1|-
CASSLFGGGGQPQHF
TGCGCCAGCAGCTTATTCGGCGGGGGCGGACAGCCCCAGCATTTT
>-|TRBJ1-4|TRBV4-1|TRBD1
CASSLPGTGVNEKLFF
TGCGCCAGCAGCCTTCCCGGGACAGGGGTTAATGAAAAACTGTTTTTT
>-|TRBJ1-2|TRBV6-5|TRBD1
CASKRDRAYGYTF
TGTGCCAGCAAACGGGACAGGGCCTATGGCTACACCTTC
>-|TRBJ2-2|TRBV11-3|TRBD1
CASSKDRGGTGELFF
TGTGCCAGCAGCAAGGACAGGGGTGGGACCGGGGAGCTGTTTTTT
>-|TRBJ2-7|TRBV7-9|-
CASSTLQGKALSYEQYF
TGTGCCAGCAGCACACTCCAGGGGAAGGCCCTCTCCTACGAGCAGTACTTC
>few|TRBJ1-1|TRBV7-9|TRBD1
CASSLSTGATEAFF
TGTGCCAGCAGCTTGTCGACAGGGGCCACTGAAGCTTTCTTT
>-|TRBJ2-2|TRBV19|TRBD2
CASSPRRSGNPTGELFF
TGTGCCAGTAGTCCCAGGAGGAGCGGGAATCCCACCGGGGAGCTGTTTTTT
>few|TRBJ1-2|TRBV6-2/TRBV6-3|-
CASSSGGITGYTF
TGTGCCAGCAGTTCGGGTGGAATCACTGGCTACACCTTC
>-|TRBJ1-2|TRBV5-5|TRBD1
CASSSDRSYGYTF
TGTGCCAGCAGCTCGGACAGGTCTTATGGCTACACCTTC
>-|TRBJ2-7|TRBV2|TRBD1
CASRGQGTAYEQYF
TGTGCCAGCAGAGGACAGGGGACGGCCTACGAGCAGTACTTC
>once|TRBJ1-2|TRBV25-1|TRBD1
CASESLDREHYGYTF
TGTGCCAGCGAGAGCCTAGACAGGGAGCACTATGGCTACACCTTC
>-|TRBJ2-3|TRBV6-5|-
CASTKTTTDTQYF
TGTGCCAGCACCAAAACTACCACAGATACGCAGTATTTT
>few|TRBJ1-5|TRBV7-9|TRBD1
CASSFSPTGDNQPQHF
TGTGCCAGCAGCTTCTCGCCCACAGGGGACAATCAGCCCCAGCATTTT
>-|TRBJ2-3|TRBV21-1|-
CASSKVRGLAARTQYF
TGTGCCAGCAGCAAAGTAAGGGGACTAGCGGCTAGGACGCAGTATTTT
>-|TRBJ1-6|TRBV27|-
CASSREYSYNSPLHF
TGTGCCAGCAGCAGGGAATACTCCTATAATTCACCCCTCCACTTT
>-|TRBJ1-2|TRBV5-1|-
CASSLDDGHPNYGYTF
TGCGCCAGCAGCTTGGACGACGGACACCCGAACTATGGCTACACCTTC
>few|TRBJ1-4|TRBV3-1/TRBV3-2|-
CASSLWGRELFF
TGTGCCAGCAGCCTCTGGGGGCGGGAACTGTTTTTT
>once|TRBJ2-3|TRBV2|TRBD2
CASSEALAGGTDTQYF
TGTGCCAGCAGTGAAGCGCTAGCGGGGGGCACAGATACGCAGTATTTT
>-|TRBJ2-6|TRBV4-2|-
CASSQASRVEGASGANVLTF
TGTGCCAGCAGCCAAGCCAGCAGGGTGGAGGGGGCATCTGGGGCCAACGTCCTGACTTTC
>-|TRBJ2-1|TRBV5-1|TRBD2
CASSLSIGGALNEQFF
TGCGCCAGCAGCTTGAGTATCGGGGGGGCCCTCAATGAGCAGTTCTTC
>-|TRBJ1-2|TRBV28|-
CASQYGANRGYTF
TGTGCCAGCCAATATGGGGCCAATCGGGGCTACACCTTC
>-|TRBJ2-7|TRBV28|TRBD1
CASSTQGTGVPWQYF
TGTGCCAGCAGCACTCAGGGGACAGGAGTCCCTTGGCAGTACTTC
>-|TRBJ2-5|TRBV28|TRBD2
CASRGTSGSRGRETQYF
TGTGCCAGCCGTGGGACTAGCGGGAGTAGGGGTAGGGAGACCCAGTACTTC
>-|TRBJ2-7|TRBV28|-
CASWGGRSYEQYF
TGTGCCAGTTGGGGGGGCAGGTCCTACGAGCAGTACTTC
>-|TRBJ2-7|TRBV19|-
CASSIDATTEKQYF
TGTGCCAGTAGTATAGATGCTACGACAGAGAAGCAGTACTTC
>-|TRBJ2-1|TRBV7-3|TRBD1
CASSPTGQGAQFF
TGTGCCAGCAGCCCCACTGGGCAGGGGGCACAGTTCTTC
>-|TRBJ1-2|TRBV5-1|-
CASSSDRGGYTF
TGCGCCAGCAGCTCCGATAGGGGTGGCTACACCTTC
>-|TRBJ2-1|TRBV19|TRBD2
CASSLLREAAQFF
TGTGCCAGTAGTCTCCTTCGGGAGGCCGCGCAGTTCTTC
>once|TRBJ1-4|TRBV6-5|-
CASRAWGGSEKLFF
TGTGCCAGCCGAGCCTGGGGGGGGAGTGAAAAACTGTTTTTT